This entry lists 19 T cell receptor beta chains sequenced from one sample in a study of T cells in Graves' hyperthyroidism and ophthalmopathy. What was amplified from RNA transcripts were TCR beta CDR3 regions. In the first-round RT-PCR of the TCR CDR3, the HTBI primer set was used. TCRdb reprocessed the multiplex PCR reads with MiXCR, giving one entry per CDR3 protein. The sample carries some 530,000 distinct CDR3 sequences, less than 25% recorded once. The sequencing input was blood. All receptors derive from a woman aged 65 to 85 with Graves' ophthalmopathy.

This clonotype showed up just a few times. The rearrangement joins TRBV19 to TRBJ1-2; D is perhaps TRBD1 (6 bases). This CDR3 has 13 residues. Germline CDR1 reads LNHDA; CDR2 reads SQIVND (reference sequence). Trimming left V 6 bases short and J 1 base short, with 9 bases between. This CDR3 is CASRGQLNYGYTF. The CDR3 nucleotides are TGTGCCAGTAGGGGACAACTTAACTATGGCTACACCTTC.

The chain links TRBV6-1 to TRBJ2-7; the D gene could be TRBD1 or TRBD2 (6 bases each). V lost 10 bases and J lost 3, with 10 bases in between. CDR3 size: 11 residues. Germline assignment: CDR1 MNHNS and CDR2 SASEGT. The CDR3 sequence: CAIRGGYEQYF. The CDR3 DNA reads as TGTGCCATCAGGGGAGGCTACGAGCAGTACTTC.

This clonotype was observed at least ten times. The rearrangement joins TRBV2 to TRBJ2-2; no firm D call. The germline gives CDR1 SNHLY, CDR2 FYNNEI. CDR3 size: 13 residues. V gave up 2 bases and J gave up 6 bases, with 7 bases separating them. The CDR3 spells CASSEFGAGELFF. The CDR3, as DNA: TGTGCCAGCAGTGAATTTGGGGCCGGGGAGCTGTTTTTT.

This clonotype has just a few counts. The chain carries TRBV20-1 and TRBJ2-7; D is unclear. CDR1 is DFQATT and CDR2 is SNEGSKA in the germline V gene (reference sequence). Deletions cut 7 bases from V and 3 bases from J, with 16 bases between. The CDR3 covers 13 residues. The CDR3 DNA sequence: TGCAGTGTTTTGTCTTTCGACCACTACGAGCAGTACTTC. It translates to CSVLSFDHYEQYF.

The CDR3 reads CASSLEVSGANVLTF. CDR3 coding DNA: TGTGCCAGCAGCTTGGAGGTGTCTGGGGCCAACGTCCTGACTTTC. The chain is built from TRBV5-4 and TRBJ2-6, with D hard to call. The germline V and J ends were trimmed by 0 bases and 1 base, with 5 bases remaining between them. The germline gives CDR1 SGHNT, CDR2 YYREEE (reference sequence). This CDR3 contains 15 residues.

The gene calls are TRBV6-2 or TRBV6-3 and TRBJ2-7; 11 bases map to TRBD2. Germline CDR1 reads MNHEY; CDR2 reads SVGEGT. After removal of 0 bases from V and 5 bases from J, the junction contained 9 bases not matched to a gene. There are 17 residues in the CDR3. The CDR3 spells CASSYSIAGGPYDEQYF. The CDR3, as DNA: TGTGCCAGCAGTTACTCGATAGCGGGAGGGCCCTATGACGAGCAGTACTTC.

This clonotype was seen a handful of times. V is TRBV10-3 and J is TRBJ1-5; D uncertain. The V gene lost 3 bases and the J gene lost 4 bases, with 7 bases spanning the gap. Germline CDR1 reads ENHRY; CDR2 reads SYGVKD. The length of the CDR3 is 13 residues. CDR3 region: CAISEGVNQPQHF. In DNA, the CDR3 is TGTGCCATCAGTGAAGGAGTAAATCAGCCCCAGCATTTT.

CDR3 coding DNA: TGTGCCAGCAACACCCCCGGGACAGGGGGATCCATATATTTT. It codes for CASNTPGTGGSIYF. The chain links TRBV6-1 to TRBJ1-3, with 11 nucleotides matching TRBD1. Germline trimming cut 7 bases from V and 11 bases from J; bases unmatched to any gene: 10. Germline-derived CDR1 and CDR2 are MNHNS and SASEGT. This CDR3 region has 14 residues.

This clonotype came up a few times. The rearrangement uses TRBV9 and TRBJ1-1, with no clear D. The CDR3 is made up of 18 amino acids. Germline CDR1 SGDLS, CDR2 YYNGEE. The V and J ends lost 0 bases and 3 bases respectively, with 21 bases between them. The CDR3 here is CASSVVPQSFSLDTEAFF. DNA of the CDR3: TGTGCCAGCAGCGTAGTCCCCCAGTCTTTCTCCCTTGACACTGAAGCTTTCTTT.

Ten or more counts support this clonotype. The CDR3 DNA sequence: TGTGCCAGCAGCTCCAGACTAGCGGGAGGCTACGAGCAGTACTTC. This sequence encodes CASSSRLAGGYEQYF. The gene calls are TRBV11-2 and TRBJ2-7; 13 nucleotides match TRBD2. Germline V lookup: CDR1 SGHAT, CDR2 FQNNGV. V lost 4 bases to trimming and J lost 3 bases; unmatched junction nucleotides: 3. The CDR3 runs 15 residues.

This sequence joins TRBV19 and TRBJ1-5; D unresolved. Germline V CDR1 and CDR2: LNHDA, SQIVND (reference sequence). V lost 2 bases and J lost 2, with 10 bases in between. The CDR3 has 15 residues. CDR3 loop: CASSIWQAGNQPQHF. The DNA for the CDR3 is TGTGCCAGTAGTATATGGCAGGCGGGCAATCAGCCCCAGCATTTT.

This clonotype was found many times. The CDR3 loop is CAGGTGLTVETQYF. CDR3 coding DNA: TGTGCCGGGGGGACTGGACTCACAGTGGAGACCCAGTACTTC. V usage is TRBV2 and J usage is TRBJ2-5; perhaps TRBD2 as D (6 bases). The CDR3 is made up of 14 amino acids. Germline lookup yields CDR1 SNHLY and CDR2 FYNNEI. V shed 11 bases and J shed 5 bases, with 21 bases lying between them.

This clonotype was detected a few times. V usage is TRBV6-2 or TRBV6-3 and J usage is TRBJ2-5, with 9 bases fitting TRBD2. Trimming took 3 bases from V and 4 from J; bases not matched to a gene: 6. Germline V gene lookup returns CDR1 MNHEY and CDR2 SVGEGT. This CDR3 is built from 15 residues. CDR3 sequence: CASSYDAGGLETQYF. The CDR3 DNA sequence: TGTGCCAGCAGTTATGACGCGGGAGGGCTAGAGACCCAGTACTTC.

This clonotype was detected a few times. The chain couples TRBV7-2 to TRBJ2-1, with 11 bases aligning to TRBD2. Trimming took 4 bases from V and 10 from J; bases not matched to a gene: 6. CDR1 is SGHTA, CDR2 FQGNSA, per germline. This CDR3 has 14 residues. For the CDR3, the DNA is TGTGCCAGCAGCTCGGGACTAGCGGCCCCCGAGCAGTTCTTC. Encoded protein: CASSSGLAAPEQFF. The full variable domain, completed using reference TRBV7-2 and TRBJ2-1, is GAGVSQSPSNKVTEKGKDVELRCDPISGHTALYWYRQSLGQGLEFLIYFQGNSAPDKSGLPSDRFSAERTGGSVSTLTIQRTQQEDSAVYLCASSSGLAAPEQFFGPGTRLTVL.

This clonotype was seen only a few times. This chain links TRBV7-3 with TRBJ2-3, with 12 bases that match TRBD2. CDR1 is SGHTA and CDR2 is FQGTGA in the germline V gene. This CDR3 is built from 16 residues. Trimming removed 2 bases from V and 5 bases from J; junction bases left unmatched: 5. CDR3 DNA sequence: TGTGCCAGCAGCTTACTAGCGGGAGGGCAAGGAGATACGCAGTATTTT. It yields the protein CASSLLAGGQGDTQYF.

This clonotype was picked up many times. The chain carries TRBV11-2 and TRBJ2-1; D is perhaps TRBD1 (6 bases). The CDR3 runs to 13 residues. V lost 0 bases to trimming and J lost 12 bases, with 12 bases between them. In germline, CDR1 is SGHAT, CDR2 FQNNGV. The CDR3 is CASSLDREQGQFF. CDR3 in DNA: TGTGCCAGCAGCTTAGACCGGGAACAGGGGCAGTTCTTC.

CDR3 in amino acids: CASSPRLASRTDTQYF. Here the CDR3 DNA reads TGTGCCAGCAGCCCCAGACTAGCAAGTAGGACAGATACGCAGTATTTT. The chain recombines TRBV7-8 with TRBJ2-3; 7 nucleotides align to TRBD2. The CDR3 runs 16 residues. V dropped 5 bases and J dropped 3; count of bases not matched to a gene: 11. Germline loops: CDR1 SGHVS, CDR2 FQNEAQ.

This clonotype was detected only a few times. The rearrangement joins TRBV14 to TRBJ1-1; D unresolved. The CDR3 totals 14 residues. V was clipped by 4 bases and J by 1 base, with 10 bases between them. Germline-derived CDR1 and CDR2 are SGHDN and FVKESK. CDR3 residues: CASSPLLGNTEAFF. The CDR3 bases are TGTGCCAGCAGCCCACTTTTGGGGAACACTGAAGCTTTCTTT.

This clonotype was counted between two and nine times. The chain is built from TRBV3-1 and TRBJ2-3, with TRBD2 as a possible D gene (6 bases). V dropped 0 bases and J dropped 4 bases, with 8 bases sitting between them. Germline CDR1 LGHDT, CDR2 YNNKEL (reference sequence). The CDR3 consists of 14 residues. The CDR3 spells CASSQDASADTQYF. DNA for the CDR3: TGTGCCAGCAGCCAAGACGCTAGCGCAGATACGCAGTATTTT.